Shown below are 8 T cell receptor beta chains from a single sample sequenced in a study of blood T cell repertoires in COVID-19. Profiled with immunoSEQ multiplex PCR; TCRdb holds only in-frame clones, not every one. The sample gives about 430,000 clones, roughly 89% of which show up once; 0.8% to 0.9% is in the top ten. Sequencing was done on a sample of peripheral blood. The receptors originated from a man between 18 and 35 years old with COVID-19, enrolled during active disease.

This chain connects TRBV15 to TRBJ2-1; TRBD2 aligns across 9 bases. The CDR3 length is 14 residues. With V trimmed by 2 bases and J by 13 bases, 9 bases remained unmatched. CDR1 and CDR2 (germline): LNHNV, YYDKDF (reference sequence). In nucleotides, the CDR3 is TGTGCCACCAGCAGAACTATAGCGGGGGTGGATCAGTTCTTC. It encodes CATSRTIAGVDQFF. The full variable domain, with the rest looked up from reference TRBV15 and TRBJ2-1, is DAMVIQNPRYQVTQFGKPVTLSCSQTLNHNVMYWYQQKSSQAPKLLFHYYDKDFNNEADTPDNFQSRRPNTSFCFLDIRSPGLGDTAMYLCATSRTIAGVDQFFGPGTRLTVL.

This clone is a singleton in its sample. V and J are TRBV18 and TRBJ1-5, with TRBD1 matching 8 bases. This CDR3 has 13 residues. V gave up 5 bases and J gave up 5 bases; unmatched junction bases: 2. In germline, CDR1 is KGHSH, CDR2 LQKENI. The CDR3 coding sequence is TGTGCCAGCTCAACGACAGGGGATCAGCCCCAGCATTTT. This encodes CASSTTGDQPQHF.

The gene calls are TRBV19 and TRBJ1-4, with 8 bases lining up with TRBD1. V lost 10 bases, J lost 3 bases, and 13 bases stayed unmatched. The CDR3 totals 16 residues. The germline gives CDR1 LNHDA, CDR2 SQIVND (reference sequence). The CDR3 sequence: CATGTGGPGPNEKLFF. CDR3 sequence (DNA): TGTGCCACCGGGACAGGAGGTCCTGGACCTAATGAAAAACTGTTTTTT.

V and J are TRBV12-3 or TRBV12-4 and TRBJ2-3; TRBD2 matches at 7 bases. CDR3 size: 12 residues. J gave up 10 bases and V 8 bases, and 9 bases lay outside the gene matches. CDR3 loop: CASGRGGGSQYF. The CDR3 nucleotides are TGTGCCAGCGGGAGGGGAGGAGGGTCGCAGTATTTT.

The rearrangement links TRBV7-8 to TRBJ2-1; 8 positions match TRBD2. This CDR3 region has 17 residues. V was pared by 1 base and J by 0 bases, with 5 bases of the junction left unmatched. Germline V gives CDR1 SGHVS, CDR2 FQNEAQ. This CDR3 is CASSLVSSGPSYNEQFF. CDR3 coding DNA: TGTGCCAGCAGCTTAGTTTCTAGCGGGCCCTCCTACAATGAGCAGTTCTTC.

CDR3 sequence: CASSGPGSSYNSPLHF. CDR3 bases: TGTGCCAGCAGTGGTCCCGGGAGCTCCTATAATTCACCCCTCCACTTT. This chain joins TRBV2 and TRBJ1-6; D remains ambiguous. Germline CDR1 is SNHLY and CDR2 is FYNNEI. This CDR3 is 16 amino acids long. V lost 4 bases to trimming and J lost 0 bases, with 10 bases between them.

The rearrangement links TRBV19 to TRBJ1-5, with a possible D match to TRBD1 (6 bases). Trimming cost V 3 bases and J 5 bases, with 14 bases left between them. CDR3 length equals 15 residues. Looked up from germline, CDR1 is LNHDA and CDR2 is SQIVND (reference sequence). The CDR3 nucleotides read TGTGCCAGTAGTATGGGAACCAGGGGAGATCAGCCCCAGCATTTT. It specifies CASSMGTRGDQPQHF.

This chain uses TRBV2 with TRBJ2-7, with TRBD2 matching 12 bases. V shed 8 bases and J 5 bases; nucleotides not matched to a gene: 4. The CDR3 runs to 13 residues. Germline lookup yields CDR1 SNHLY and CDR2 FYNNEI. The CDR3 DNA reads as TGTGCCAGCTTGACTAGCGGGGGACACGAGCAGTACTTC. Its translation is CASLTSGGHEQYF.